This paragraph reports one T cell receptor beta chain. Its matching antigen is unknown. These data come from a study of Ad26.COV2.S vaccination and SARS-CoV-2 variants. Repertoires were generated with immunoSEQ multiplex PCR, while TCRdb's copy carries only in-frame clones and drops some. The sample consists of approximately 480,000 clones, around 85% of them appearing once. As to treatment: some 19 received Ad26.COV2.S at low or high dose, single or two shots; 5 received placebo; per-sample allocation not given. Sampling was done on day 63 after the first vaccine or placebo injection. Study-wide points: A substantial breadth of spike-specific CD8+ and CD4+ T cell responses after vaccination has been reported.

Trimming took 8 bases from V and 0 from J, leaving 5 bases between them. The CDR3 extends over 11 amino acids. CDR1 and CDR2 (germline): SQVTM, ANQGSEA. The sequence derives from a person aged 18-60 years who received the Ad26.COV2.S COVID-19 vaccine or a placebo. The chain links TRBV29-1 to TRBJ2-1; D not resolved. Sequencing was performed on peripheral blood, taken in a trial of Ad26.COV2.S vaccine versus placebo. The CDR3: CSSSSYNEQFF. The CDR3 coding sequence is TGCAGCTCGTCCTCCTACAATGAGCAGTTCTTC.